This is a list of T cell receptor beta chains from one sample in a study of blood T cell repertoires in COVID-19. The protocol was immunoSEQ multiplex PCR, while the TCRdb copy is restricted to in-frame clones and leaves out a portion. The table records about 360,000 clones, about four fifths of them present only once. Sequencing was done on a sample of peripheral blood. The origin of the receptors is a man aged 30 to 45 with active or convalescent COVID-19. Each CDR3 is given with its conserved first and last residue. The D gene is left open where the match is weak. Clone size, where shown, is once, few, many, or a class for clones that have expanded.

>TRBJ1-3|NA|TRBV19|NA
CASKREGGNTIYF
TGTGCCAGTAAGCGGGAAGGTGGAAACACCATATATTTT
>TRBJ2-1|NA|TRBV7-3|NA
CASSLLGGIHEQFF
TGTGCCAGCAGCCTACTTGGGGGCATCCATGAGCAGTTCTTC
>TRBJ1-3|once|TRBV21-1|NA
CASRDRRGDTIYF
TGTGCCAGCAGGGACCGGCGGGGGGACACCATATATTTT
>TRBJ1-5|NA|TRBV3-1/TRBV3-2|TRBD1
CASSQGTGIGEPQHF
TGTGCCAGCAGCCAAGGGACAGGGATTGGAGAGCCCCAGCATTTT
>TRBJ2-1|NA|TRBV27|TRBD2
CASSSGTSGTYNEQFF
TGTGCCAGCAGTTCGGGGACTAGCGGCACCTACAATGAGCAGTTCTTC
>TRBJ2-1|NA|TRBV6-5|NA
CASRGTTGFDEQFF
TGTGCCAGCAGGGGAACTACAGGGTTTGATGAGCAGTTCTTC
>TRBJ2-1|NA|TRBV12-5|NA
CASGLASGVSNEQFF
TGTGCTAGTGGTTTGGCGTCAGGGGTTAGCAATGAGCAGTTCTTC
>TRBJ1-2|NA|TRBV5-4|NA
CASSTLVGEGYGYTF
TGTGCCAGCAGCACCCTCGTCGGGGAGGGCTATGGCTACACCTTC
>TRBJ2-7|NA|TRBV30|NA
CAWSARPDIAHF
TGTGCCTGGAGTGCCCGTCCGGACATAGCACACTTC
>TRBJ2-7|once|TRBV11-3|NA
CASSPSGGKYEQYF
TGTGCCAGCAGCCCAAGTGGAGGCAAGTACGAGCAGTACTTC
>TRBJ2-2|NA|TRBV11-2|NA
CASSPGTYTGELFF
TGTGCCAGCAGCCCAGGGACTTATACCGGGGAGCTGTTTTTT
>TRBJ2-6|once|TRBV5-4|NA
CASSLPFSGGQLRTNVLTF
TGTGCCAGCAGCTTGCCCTTCTCTGGAGGACAGCTTAGGACCAACGTCCTGACTTTC
>TRBJ2-6|NA|TRBV18|NA
CASSPTGAGANVLTF
TGTGCCAGCTCACCAACGGGGGCTGGGGCCAACGTCCTGACTTTC
>TRBJ2-2|NA|TRBV7-8|TRBD1
CASRRDRDTGELFF
TGTGCCAGCAGACGGGACAGGGACACCGGGGAGCTGTTTTTT
>TRBJ2-1|NA|TRBV20-1|NA
CSASGGNPGGEQFF
TGCAGTGCTAGTGGGGGGAACCCCGGGGGTGAGCAGTTCTTC
>TRBJ1-5|NA|TRBV24-1|TRBD1
CATAGTGDNQPQHF
TGTGCCACCGCCGGGACAGGGGATAATCAGCCCCAGCATTTT
>TRBJ2-4|NA|TRBV5-4|NA
CASSSQGGKNIQYF
TGTGCCAGCAGCTCTCAAGGGGGCAAAAACATTCAGTACTTC
>TRBJ2-3|NA|TRBV4-1|TRBD1
CASSRWPGQGARRPTDTQYF
TGCGCCAGCAGCCGTTGGCCGGGACAGGGGGCGCGAAGACCCACAGATACGCAGTATTTT
>TRBJ2-1|NA|TRBV27|NA
CASSKTTGHRENEQFF
TGTGCCAGCAGTAAAACGACGGGACACAGGGAAAATGAGCAGTTCTTC
>TRBJ2-2|NA|TRBV6-4|TRBD1
CASYTRQTGGDTGELFF
TGTGCCAGCTATACCCGGCAGACAGGGGGCGACACCGGGGAGCTGTTTTTT
>TRBJ1-1|NA|TRBV29-1|NA
CSVTHRNTEAFF
TGCAGCGTTACTCACAGGAACACTGAAGCTTTCTTT
>TRBJ2-2|NA|TRBV27|NA
CASSFRAGELFF
TGTGCCAGCAGTTTCAGGGCCGGGGAGCTGTTTTTT
>TRBJ2-3|once|TRBV3-1/TRBV3-2|TRBD2
CASRSGGSTDTQYF
TGTGCCAGCAGGAGCGGGGGGAGCACAGATACGCAGTATTTT
>TRBJ1-6|few|TRBV27|NA
CANPAQGTYNSPLHF
TGTGCCAACCCCGCTCAGGGCACCTATAATTCACCCCTCCACTTT
>TRBJ2-2|NA|TRBV5-1|NA
CASRQERTANTGELFF
TGCGCCAGCAGGCAGGAACGGACAGCGAACACCGGGGAGCTGTTTTTT
>TRBJ2-3|NA|TRBV28|TRBD2
CASSPLAGGDTQYF
TGTGCCAGCAGTCCCTTAGCGGGTGGAGATACGCAGTATTTT
>TRBJ1-2|NA|TRBV6-1|TRBD1
CASSEVPGGYGYTF
TGTGCCAGCAGTGAAGTCCCAGGGGGCTATGGCTACACCTTC
>TRBJ2-4|NA|TRBV30|NA
CAWSVRGGGNIQYF
TGTGCCTGGAGTGTCAGAGGGGGGGGAAACATTCAGTACTTC
>TRBJ2-7|NA|TRBV5-4|TRBD2
CASSLVGRAYEQYF
TGTGCCAGCAGCTTGGTAGGGAGGGCCTACGAGCAGTACTTC
>TRBJ2-2|NA|TRBV3-1/TRBV3-2|TRBD2
CASSQDASGTGELFF
TGTGCCAGCAGCCAAGACGCTAGCGGCACCGGGGAGCTGTTTTTT
>TRBJ1-3|NA|TRBV7-8|NA
CASSLASRQAGNTIYF
TGTGCCAGCAGCTTAGCGTCGAGACAAGCTGGAAACACCATATATTTT
>TRBJ2-1|NA|TRBV7-2|TRBD2
CASSLALTSMFF
TGTGCCAGCAGCTTAGCGTTGACTAGCATGTTCTTC
>TRBJ2-5|NA|TRBV5-1|TRBD2
CASRKVIAGEQETQYF
TGCGCCAGCAGGAAAGTGATAGCGGGGGAGCAAGAGACCCAGTACTTC
>TRBJ1-2|NA|TRBV19|NA
CASKDRADYGYTF
TGTGCCAGTAAGGACAGAGCCGACTATGGCTACACCTTC
>TRBJ1-2|few|TRBV29-1|NA
CSVGRDYGYTF
TGCAGCGTTGGGAGGGACTATGGCTACACCTTC
>TRBJ2-2|few|TRBV7-3|TRBD2
CASSLTAGLSPGELFF
TGTGCCAGCAGCTTAACGGCGGGACTATCTCCCGGGGAGCTGTTTTTT
>TRBJ2-7|NA|TRBV30|NA
CAWSVLPHEQYF
TGTGCCTGGAGTGTACTGCCGCACGAGCAGTACTTC
>TRBJ2-2|once|TRBV6-5|NA
CASSYLVHSYTGELFF
TGTGCCAGCAGTTACTTGGTTCACTCTTACACCGGGGAGCTGTTTTTT
>TRBJ2-5|NA|TRBV7-9|NA
CASSLTEDKYF
TGTGCCAGCAGCTTAACGGAGGATAAGTACTTC
>TRBJ2-7|NA|TRBV7-8|TRBD1
CASSPDRGSRYF
TGTGCCAGCAGCCCGGACAGGGGAAGTCGGTACTTC
>TRBJ1-1|NA|TRBV4-1|NA
CASSPKSWGGTEAFF
TGCGCCAGCAGCCCCAAATCATGGGGGGGCACTGAAGCTTTCTTT
>TRBJ2-1|NA|TRBV21-1|NA
CASSVLAGVEQFF
TGTGCCAGCAGTGTACTAGCGGGAGTTGAGCAGTTCTTC